These T cell receptor beta chains were read from a single sample in a study of blood T cell repertoires in COVID-19. Libraries were prepared by immunoSEQ multiplex PCR; TCRdb keeps only in-frame clonotypes and omits some of them. Found here are some 180,000 clones, around four fifths of them singletons; the top ten hold less than 3%. Sequencing used peripheral blood. The receptors were gathered from a woman older than 75 with COVID-19, enrolled during active disease. The CDR3 runs from the conserved cysteine through the conserved F or W. D genes are given only for firm matches. A clone size is listed for some rows: how often the clone was seen (once, few, many), or a class if it is expanded.

d_gene: -; j_gene: TRBJ1-2; v_gene: TRBV4-3; abundance: -; CDR3aa: CASSQNTGDGYTF; CDR3nt: TGCGCCAGCAGCCAAAATACGGGGGATGGCTACACCTTC
d_gene: -; j_gene: TRBJ2-3; v_gene: TRBV28; abundance: few; CDR3aa: CASSLGGSTDTQYF; CDR3nt: TGTGCCAGCAGTTTAGGTGGCAGCACAGATACGCAGTATTTT
d_gene: TRBD1; j_gene: TRBJ1-1; v_gene: TRBV11-2; abundance: -; CDR3aa: CASYRQGKYTEAFF; CDR3nt: TGTGCCAGCTACAGACAGGGGAAGTACACTGAAGCTTTCTTT
d_gene: -; j_gene: TRBJ2-1; v_gene: TRBV5-4; abundance: -; CDR3aa: CASSLGVLQFF; CDR3nt: TGTGCCAGCAGCTTGGGCGTCCTGCAGTTCTTC
d_gene: -; j_gene: TRBJ1-4; v_gene: TRBV3-1/TRBV3-2; abundance: -; CDR3aa: CASSLGGEKLFF; CDR3nt: TGTGCCAGCAGCCTGGGGGGTGAAAAACTGTTTTTT
d_gene: TRBD2; j_gene: TRBJ2-3; v_gene: TRBV9; abundance: -; CDR3aa: CASRAGVGTDTQYF; CDR3nt: TGTGCCAGCAGAGCGGGAGTCGGCACAGATACGCAGTATTTT
d_gene: TRBD1; j_gene: TRBJ2-3; v_gene: TRBV9; abundance: -; CDR3aa: CASSVRDRDTDTQYF; CDR3nt: TGTGCCAGCAGCGTTAGGGACAGAGACACAGATACGCAGTATTTT
d_gene: TRBD1; j_gene: TRBJ2-3; v_gene: TRBV5-1; abundance: once; CDR3aa: CASGQGTDTQYF; CDR3nt: TGCGCCAGTGGACAGGGTACAGATACGCAGTATTTT
d_gene: -; j_gene: TRBJ2-3; v_gene: TRBV10-3; abundance: once; CDR3aa: CAAGRDTQYF; CDR3nt: TGTGCCGCGGGGAGGGATACGCAGTATTTT
d_gene: -; j_gene: TRBJ1-1; v_gene: TRBV9; abundance: -; CDR3aa: CASSVDGVVSPEAFF; CDR3nt: TGTGCCAGCAGCGTAGACGGGGTCGTATCCCCTGAAGCTTTCTTT
d_gene: -; j_gene: TRBJ1-6; v_gene: TRBV10-3; abundance: -; CDR3aa: CAISVKGDNSPLHF; CDR3nt: TGTGCCATCAGTGTAAAGGGGGATAATTCACCCCTCCACTTT
d_gene: TRBD2; j_gene: TRBJ2-5; v_gene: TRBV2; abundance: -; CDR3aa: CASSSGSRETQYF; CDR3nt: TGTGCCAGCTCTAGCGGGAGCCGGGAGACCCAGTACTTC
d_gene: TRBD1; j_gene: TRBJ2-5; v_gene: TRBV10-1; abundance: -; CDR3aa: CASSEFRGKETQYF; CDR3nt: TGCGCCAGCAGTGAGTTCAGGGGGAAAGAGACCCAGTACTTC
d_gene: -; j_gene: TRBJ2-7; v_gene: TRBV1; abundance: -; CDR3aa: CTSSLQSRGGGYSSYEQYF; CDR3nt: TGCACCAGCAGCCTTCAATCGAGAGGGGGGGGCTATAGCTCCTACGAGCAGTACTTC
d_gene: TRBD1; j_gene: TRBJ2-7; v_gene: TRBV7-9; abundance: -; CDR3aa: CASSLPGQSYEQYF; CDR3nt: TGTGCCAGCAGCCTCCCGGGACAGTCCTACGAGCAGTACTTC
d_gene: TRBD2; j_gene: TRBJ2-6; v_gene: TRBV6-2/TRBV6-3; abundance: once; CDR3aa: CASSYLAVSGANVLTF; CDR3nt: TGTGCCAGCAGTTACCTAGCGGTCTCTGGGGCCAACGTCCTGACTTTC
d_gene: -; j_gene: TRBJ1-3; v_gene: TRBV9; abundance: -; CDR3aa: CASSGQDSGNTIYF; CDR3nt: TGTGCCAGCAGCGGACAGGACTCTGGAAACACCATATATTTT
d_gene: -; j_gene: TRBJ1-1; v_gene: TRBV6-5; abundance: -; CDR3aa: CASSLDSYDTEAFF; CDR3nt: TGTGCCAGCAGCCTCGACAGCTACGACACTGAAGCTTTCTTT
d_gene: -; j_gene: TRBJ2-6; v_gene: TRBV3-1/TRBV3-2; abundance: -; CDR3aa: CASSQDYLGLQGSDAGANVLTF; CDR3nt: TGTGCCAGCAGCCAAGATTATCTTGGTCTGCAGGGGTCTGACGCTGGGGCCAACGTCCTGACTTTC
d_gene: -; j_gene: TRBJ1-1; v_gene: TRBV2; abundance: -; CDR3aa: CASSREGQTEAFF; CDR3nt: TGTGCCAGCAGTCGGGAGGGGCAGACTGAAGCTTTCTTT
d_gene: -; j_gene: TRBJ1-1; v_gene: TRBV3-1/TRBV3-2; abundance: -; CDR3aa: CASSQVWVGETEAFF; CDR3nt: TGTGCCAGCAGCCAAGTCTGGGTGGGAGAGACTGAAGCTTTCTTT
d_gene: -; j_gene: TRBJ2-2; v_gene: TRBV10-3; abundance: -; CDR3aa: CATAATGNTGELFF; CDR3nt: TGTGCCACCGCAGCGACAGGGAACACCGGGGAGCTGTTTTTT
d_gene: TRBD1; j_gene: TRBJ1-1; v_gene: TRBV6-5; abundance: -; CDR3aa: CASSWTGWLDTEAFF; CDR3nt: TGTGCCAGCAGCTGGACAGGGTGGTTGGACACTGAAGCTTTCTTT
d_gene: -; j_gene: TRBJ1-1; v_gene: TRBV18; abundance: -; CDR3aa: CASSPQTVNTEAFF; CDR3nt: TGTGCCAGCTCACCACAGACAGTGAACACTGAAGCTTTCTTT
d_gene: -; j_gene: TRBJ2-2; v_gene: TRBV29-1; abundance: once; CDR3aa: CSVEAGSTGELFF; CDR3nt: TGCAGCGTTGAGGCGGGGAGCACCGGGGAGCTGTTTTTT
d_gene: TRBD2; j_gene: TRBJ2-7; v_gene: TRBV7-2; abundance: -; CDR3aa: CASSLSGLAGWSF; CDR3nt: TGTGCCAGCAGCTTATCAGGTCTAGCGGGTTGGTCCTTC
d_gene: -; j_gene: TRBJ2-3; v_gene: TRBV4-1; abundance: -; CDR3aa: CASSQGPQGTDTQYF; CDR3nt: TGCGCCAGCAGCCAGGGGCCCCAGGGCACAGATACGCAGTATTTT
d_gene: TRBD1; j_gene: TRBJ2-3; v_gene: TRBV5-4; abundance: -; CDR3aa: CASSLAGQGTDTQYF; CDR3nt: TGTGCCAGCAGCTTGGCCGGACAGGGGACAGATACGCAGTATTTT
d_gene: TRBD2; j_gene: TRBJ2-5; v_gene: TRBV19; abundance: -; CDR3aa: CASKPAGGVIQETQYF; CDR3nt: TGTGCCAGTAAGCCAGCGGGAGGGGTGATACAAGAGACCCAGTACTTC
d_gene: TRBD1; j_gene: TRBJ1-1; v_gene: TRBV29-1; abundance: -; CDR3aa: CSVLTGGTEAFF; CDR3nt: TGCAGCGTGCTGACAGGGGGCACTGAAGCTTTCTTT
d_gene: -; j_gene: TRBJ2-4; v_gene: TRBV5-1; abundance: -; CDR3aa: CASSLDGTQGLAKNIQYF; CDR3nt: TGCGCCAGCAGCTTGGACGGGACTCAGGGACTAGCCAAAAACATTCAGTACTTC
d_gene: TRBD1; j_gene: TRBJ2-3; v_gene: TRBV6-5; abundance: -; CDR3aa: CASRRPGQGTQYF; CDR3nt: TGTGCCAGCAGGAGACCGGGACAGGGAACGCAGTATTTT
d_gene: -; j_gene: TRBJ2-2; v_gene: TRBV10-3; abundance: -; CDR3aa: CAAGGATGELFF; CDR3nt: TGTGCCGCCGGCGGGGCCACCGGGGAGCTGTTTTTT
d_gene: -; j_gene: TRBJ2-7; v_gene: TRBV6-5; abundance: -; CDR3aa: CASAVPGVSSEQYF; CDR3nt: TGTGCCAGCGCCGTCCCCGGGGTCTCATCCGAGCAGTACTTC
d_gene: -; j_gene: TRBJ1-5; v_gene: TRBV18; abundance: -; CDR3aa: CASSRQGYNQPQHF; CDR3nt: TGTGCCAGCTCACGTCAGGGATACAATCAGCCCCAGCATTTT
d_gene: -; j_gene: TRBJ1-4; v_gene: TRBV29-1; abundance: -; CDR3aa: CSVVRGWGEKLFF; CDR3nt: TGCAGCGTCGTTAGGGGCTGGGGTGAAAAACTGTTTTTT
d_gene: -; j_gene: TRBJ1-1; v_gene: TRBV7-2; abundance: -; CDR3aa: CASTQSLRGGNGAFF; CDR3nt: TGTGCCAGCACCCAAAGTCTAAGGGGAGGGAACGGAGCTTTCTTT
d_gene: -; j_gene: TRBJ1-1; v_gene: TRBV7-2; abundance: -; CDR3aa: CASSINMNTEAFF; CDR3nt: TGTGCCAGCAGCATTAATATGAACACTGAAGCTTTCTTT
d_gene: TRBD2; j_gene: TRBJ2-5; v_gene: TRBV24-1; abundance: -; CDR3aa: CATHGGAAFDF; CDR3nt: TGTGCCACGCACGGGGGGGCGGCCTTTGACTTC
d_gene: TRBD1; j_gene: TRBJ1-1; v_gene: TRBV6-9; abundance: -; CDR3aa: CASSWGTGGSTEAFF; CDR3nt: TGTGCCAGCAGTTGGGGGACAGGGGGTAGTACTGAAGCTTTCTTT
d_gene: -; j_gene: TRBJ1-2; v_gene: TRBV16; abundance: -; CDR3aa: CASSQLARDGYTF; CDR3nt: TGTGCCAGCAGCCAATTGGCCAGGGATGGCTACACCTTC
d_gene: TRBD1; j_gene: TRBJ1-2; v_gene: TRBV5-4; abundance: -; CDR3aa: CASSSGQLWGYTF; CDR3nt: TGTGCCAGCAGCTCGGGACAGCTCTGGGGCTACACCTTC
d_gene: TRBD2; j_gene: TRBJ2-3; v_gene: TRBV5-1; abundance: -; CDR3aa: CASSLGSGGHTDTQYF; CDR3nt: TGCGCCAGCAGCTTGGGAAGCGGGGGGCACACAGATACGCAGTATTTT
d_gene: TRBD2; j_gene: TRBJ2-7; v_gene: TRBV15; abundance: -; CDR3aa: CATSRWGGLWYEQYF; CDR3nt: TGTGCCACCAGCAGATGGGGGGGATTGTGGTACGAGCAGTACTTC
d_gene: TRBD2; j_gene: TRBJ2-1; v_gene: TRBV28; abundance: -; CDR3aa: CASSTLTGTSGRNEQFF; CDR3nt: TGTGCCAGCAGTACCCTTACCGGGACTAGCGGGAGGAATGAGCAGTTCTTC
d_gene: TRBD1; j_gene: TRBJ2-1; v_gene: TRBV5-1; abundance: -; CDR3aa: CASRAGTGGHEQFF; CDR3nt: TGCGCCAGCAGGGCCGGGACAGGGGGCCATGAGCAGTTCTTC
d_gene: -; j_gene: TRBJ1-3; v_gene: TRBV10-2; abundance: -; CDR3aa: CASGVDSSGNTIYF; CDR3nt: TGCGCCAGCGGAGTGGACAGCTCTGGAAACACCATATATTTT
d_gene: -; j_gene: TRBJ1-1; v_gene: TRBV14; abundance: once; CDR3aa: CASSQRGKAFF; CDR3nt: TGTGCCAGCAGCCAAAGAGGTAAAGCTTTCTTT
d_gene: -; j_gene: TRBJ2-4; v_gene: TRBV27; abundance: once; CDR3aa: CASSPGVRGLLAKNIQYF; CDR3nt: TGTGCCAGCAGTCCCGGGGTGCGGGGGCTATTAGCCAAAAACATTCAGTACTTC
d_gene: -; j_gene: TRBJ2-4; v_gene: TRBV11-2; abundance: -; CDR3aa: CASSLVFRRANIQYF; CDR3nt: TGTGCCAGCAGCTTAGTTTTTAGGAGGGCAAACATTCAGTACTTC
d_gene: TRBD2; j_gene: TRBJ2-1; v_gene: TRBV6-5; abundance: -; CDR3aa: CASIREEYNEQFF; CDR3nt: TGTGCCAGCATCCGGGAGGAATACAATGAGCAGTTCTTC
d_gene: -; j_gene: TRBJ2-5; v_gene: TRBV20-1; abundance: -; CDR3aa: CSASVFAGRYQETQYF; CDR3nt: TGCAGTGCTAGTGTTTTCGCGGGGCGATACCAAGAGACCCAGTACTTC
d_gene: -; j_gene: TRBJ2-5; v_gene: TRBV29-1; abundance: -; CDR3aa: CSATLFQGFGETQYF; CDR3nt: TGCAGCGCGACACTTTTCCAGGGGTTCGGAGAGACCCAGTACTTC
d_gene: -; j_gene: TRBJ2-7; v_gene: TRBV7-3; abundance: -; CDR3aa: CASSLISPPGEQYF; CDR3nt: TGTGCCAGCAGCTTAATCTCCCCCCCAGGCGAGCAGTACTTC